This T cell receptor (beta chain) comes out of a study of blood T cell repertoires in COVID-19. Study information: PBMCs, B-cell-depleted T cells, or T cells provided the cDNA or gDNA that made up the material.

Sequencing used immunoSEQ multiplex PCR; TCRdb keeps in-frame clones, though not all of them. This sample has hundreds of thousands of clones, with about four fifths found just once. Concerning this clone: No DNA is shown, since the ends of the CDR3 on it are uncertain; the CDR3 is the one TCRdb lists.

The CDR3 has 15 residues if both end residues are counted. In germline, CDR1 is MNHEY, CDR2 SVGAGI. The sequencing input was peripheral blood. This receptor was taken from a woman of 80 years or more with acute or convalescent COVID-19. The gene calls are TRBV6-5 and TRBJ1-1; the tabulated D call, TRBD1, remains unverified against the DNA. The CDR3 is CASSILGQPNTEAFF.